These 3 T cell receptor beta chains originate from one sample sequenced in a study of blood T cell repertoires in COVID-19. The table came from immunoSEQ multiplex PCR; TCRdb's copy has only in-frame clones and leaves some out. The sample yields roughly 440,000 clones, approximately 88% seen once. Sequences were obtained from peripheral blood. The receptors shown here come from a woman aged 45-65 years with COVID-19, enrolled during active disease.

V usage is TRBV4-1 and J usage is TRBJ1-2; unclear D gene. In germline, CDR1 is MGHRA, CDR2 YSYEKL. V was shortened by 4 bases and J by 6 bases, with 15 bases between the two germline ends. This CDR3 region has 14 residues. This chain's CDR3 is CASSLPGSSDGYTF. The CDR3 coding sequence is TGCGCCAGCAGCCTCCCGGGGTCTTCTGATGGCTACACCTTC.

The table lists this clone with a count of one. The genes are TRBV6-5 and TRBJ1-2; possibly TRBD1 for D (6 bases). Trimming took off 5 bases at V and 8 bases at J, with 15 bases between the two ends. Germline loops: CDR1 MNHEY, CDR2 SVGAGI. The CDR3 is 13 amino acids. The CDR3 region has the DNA TGTGCCAGCAGTACTCCAGGGGAGCGGGGCTACACCTTC. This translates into CASSTPGERGYTF.

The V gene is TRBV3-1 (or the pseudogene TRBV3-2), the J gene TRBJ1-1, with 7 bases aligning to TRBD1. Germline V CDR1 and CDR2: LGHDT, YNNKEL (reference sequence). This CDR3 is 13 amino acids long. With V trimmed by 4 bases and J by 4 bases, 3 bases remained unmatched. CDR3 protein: CASSLQGGTEAFF. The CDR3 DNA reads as TGTGCCAGCAGCCTGCAGGGGGGCACTGAAGCTTTCTTT.